This TCR beta chain was captured in a study of shared clonotypes between healthy human individuals. From germline, CDR1 is SGHTA and CDR2 FQGNSA. V lost 6 bases to trimming and J lost 2 bases; unmatched junction nucleotides: 10. There are 15 residues in the CDR3. Some clones are missing from TCRdb's copy, which holds only in-frame ones; the method was immunoSEQ multiplex PCR. Of 2,500,000 or so clones in the sample, 80% to 95% were seen once. This sequence originates from a man aged 18 to 29 in good health. Some clones in this sample may be carry-over from other donors' samples. This chain links TRBV7-2 with TRBJ2-7; 7 positions agree with TRBD2. The specimen was naive CD4+ T cells from PBMCs. Indicated subset: CD45RA+ positively selected. The CDR3 loop reads CASSQSLAAAYEQYF. Here the CDR3 DNA reads TGTGCCAGCAGTCAGTCCCTAGCGGCAGCCTACGAGCAGTACTTC.